The 6 T cell receptor beta chains listed next were all sequenced from one sample in a study of blood T cell repertoires in COVID-19. The protocol was immunoSEQ multiplex PCR, while the TCRdb copy is restricted to in-frame clones and leaves out a portion. The sample includes over 250,000 clones, around 84% seen only once; the top ten take about 5%. Sequencing was carried out using PBMCs or T cells enriched from blood (not recorded which). The receptors stem from a man aged 35 to 55 who had been exposed to COVID-19.

This chain links TRBV19 with TRBJ1-2; D might be TRBD1 (5 bases). V lost 5 bases and J lost 5, with 12 bases in between. The CDR3 spans 13 residues. Looked up from germline, CDR1 is LNHDA and CDR2 is SQIVND (reference sequence). The CDR3 sequence is CASSRREMYGYTF. The CDR3 nucleotides are TGTGCCAGTAGTCGCAGGGAAATGTATGGCTACACCTTC.

V usage is TRBV6-6 and J usage is TRBJ2-3; D is unresolved. The germline V and J ends were trimmed by 6 bases and 0 bases, with 7 bases remaining between them. CDR3 length equals 13 residues. Per the germline V gene, CDR1 is MNHNY and CDR2 is SVGAGI (reference sequence). CDR3 bases: TGTGCCAGCAGACGGTCTAGCACAGATACGCAGTATTTT. It is translated as CASRRSSTDTQYF.

V usage is TRBV10-3 and J usage is TRBJ2-3; D ambiguous. CDR3 length equals 14 residues. Deletions cut 8 bases from V and 0 bases from J, with 12 bases between. CDR1 is ENHRY, CDR2 SYGVKD, per germline. The CDR3 bases are TGTGCCATCGGGCCACGAACTAGCACAGATACGCAGTATTTT. This sequence encodes CAIGPRTSTDTQYF.

The chain carries TRBV6-5 and TRBJ1-2, with D possibly matching TRBD1 (5 bases). Trimming took 8 bases from V and 5 from J, leaving 18 bases between them. The germline V gene has CDR1 MNHEY and CDR2 SVGAGI. The CDR3 has 14 residues. CDR3: CASSPFDSEYGYTF. The CDR3 region has the DNA TGTGCCAGCTCACCCTTCGACAGCGAGTATGGCTACACCTTC.

This rearrangement joins TRBV30 to TRBJ1-6, with TRBD1 as a possible D gene (5 bases). V lost 4 bases, J lost 4 bases, and 11 bases lay in between. The V gene's germline CDR1 is GTSNPN and CDR2 SVGIG (reference sequence). The CDR3 runs to 14 residues. For the CDR3, the DNA is TGTGCCTGGACCCCCGGACATTATAATTCACCCCTCCACTTT. Protein: CAWTPGHYNSPLHF.

The J gene is TRBJ1-1, the V gene TRBV20-1; D is uncertain. Germline CDR1 and CDR2: DFQATT and SNEGSKA (reference sequence). With 0 bases removed from V and 5 bases from J, the gap between germline ends came to 4 bases. The length of the CDR3 is 11 residues. Here the CDR3 DNA reads TGCAGTGCTAGAGATAAAACTGAAGCTTTCTTT. It is translated as CSARDKTEAFF.